The 32 T cell receptor beta chains in this list originate from one sample, sequenced in a study of blood T cell repertoires in COVID-19 (dated by TCRdb to 2018 to 2021). The library came from the immunoSEQ multiplex PCR assay. Drawn from immuneACCESS, this table holds only the in-frame rearrangements with V and J called that TCRdb kept. Clones are partly lost; checked studies trace under half to an unresolved V gene and leave the rest unexplained. The sample includes about 170,000 clones, with approximately 86% observed a single time. The biggest ten clones account for roughly 0.57% of the sample. The sequencing sample was made of peripheral blood. The source of these receptors is a man aged 60-69 years with COVID-19, enrolled during active disease.

The rearrangement joins TRBV6-5 to TRBJ1-5, with a possible D match to TRBD1 (5 bases). V lost 8 bases to trimming and J lost 0 bases, with 11 bases between them. The CDR3 consists of 14 residues. In germline, CDR1 is MNHEY, CDR2 SVGAGI. The CDR3 region has the DNA TGTGCCAGCGCCCGGGACTCTAGCAATCAGCCCCAGCATTTT. It specifies CASARDSSNQPQHF.

This chain links TRBV27 with TRBJ1-1; possibly TRBD1 for D (6 bases). Trimming stripped 7 bases from V and 0 bases from J, with 12 bases between. The CDR3 is 14 residues long. From germline, CDR1 is MNHEY and CDR2 SMNVEV (reference sequence). The CDR3 loop reads CASTPTGMNTEAFF. The DNA for the CDR3 is TGTGCCAGCACCCCGACAGGTATGAACACTGAAGCTTTCTTT.

The chain joins TRBV5-1 to TRBJ2-7; perhaps TRBD2 as D (6 bases). Between the trimmed V and J ends, which lost 0 bases and 0 bases, there was a span of 10 bases. This CDR3 is built from 15 residues. In germline, CDR1 is SGHRS, CDR2 YFSETQ. The CDR3 region has the DNA TGCGCCAGCAGCTTGGATGGGACTCGCTCCTACGAGCAGTACTTC. It yields the protein CASSLDGTRSYEQYF.

The rearrangement links TRBV28 to TRBJ1-5; 8 bases are shared with TRBD1. Germline V gene data show CDR1 as MDHEN and CDR2 as SYDVKM. V shed 7 bases and J 3 bases; nucleotides not matched to a gene: 11. CDR3 length: 16 amino acids. The CDR3: CASIPRQGLSNQPQHF. The CDR3 bases are TGTGCCAGCATCCCTCGACAGGGGCTTTCCAATCAGCCCCAGCATTTT.

CDR3 amino acids: CASSEQGSQPQHF. The CDR3 coding sequence is TGTGCCAGCAGTGAACAGGGCAGTCAGCCCCAGCATTTT. The V call is TRBV25-1, the J call TRBJ1-5, with D perhaps matching TRBD1 (5 bases). CDR3 length: 13 residues. V lost 2 bases to trimming and J lost 6 bases, with 8 bases between them. Germline V gene lookup returns CDR1 MGHDK and CDR2 SYGVNS.

The rearrangement links TRBV24-1 to TRBJ2-1; 7 bases agree with TRBD2. With 5 bases clipped from V and 7 bases from J, the junction kept 7 bases outside the gene matches. The CDR3 sequence is 14 residues long. The germline gives CDR1 KGHDR, CDR2 SFDVKD. CDR3 nucleotides: TGTGCCACCAGTGGGAGCGGGGTACCGAATGAGCAGTTCTTC. It encodes CATSGSGVPNEQFF.

The rearrangement joins TRBV9 to TRBJ2-1; D gene unclear. The CDR3 sequence is 14 residues long. Germline V lookup: CDR1 SGDLS, CDR2 YYNGEE. Trimming shortened V by 4 bases and J by 0 bases, and 8 bases separated the two germline ends. CDR3 sequence (DNA): TGTGCCAGCAGCTCCCGGAGCTCCTACAATGAGCAGTTCTTC. The encoded protein is CASSSRSSYNEQFF.

V and J are TRBV19 and TRBJ2-3; D unresolved. With 6 bases removed from V and 6 bases from J, the gap between germline ends came to 13 bases. The CDR3 covers 13 residues. The germline gives CDR1 LNHDA, CDR2 SQIVND (reference sequence). The DNA of the CDR3 is TGTGCCAGTAGCCGACAAGTTGGGGATACGCAGTATTTT. Its protein product is CASSRQVGDTQYF.

V gene TRBV29-1 combines with J gene TRBJ2-3; TRBD2 matches 9 bases. Per the germline V gene, CDR1 is SQVTM and CDR2 is ANQGSEA. Trimming at V came to 7 bases and at J to 0 bases, leaving 17 bases not matched to a gene. The CDR3 spans 18 residues. The CDR3 DNA is TGCAGCGGGCGCTGGGGAGCGGGAGGTAGGGGAAGCACAGATACGCAGTATTTT. It yields the protein CSGRWGAGGRGSTDTQYF.

The sample holds one count of this clone. CDR3 sequence (DNA): TGTGCCAGCAGTTTCGCAGGGGGATACACCGGGGAGCTGTTTTTT. Amino acids: CASSFAGGYTGELFF. The chain is built from TRBV28 and TRBJ2-2, with 7 bases lining up with TRBD1. CDR3 size: 15 residues. After removal of 3 bases from V and 3 bases from J, the junction contained 4 bases not matched to a gene. CDR1 is MDHEN and CDR2 is SYDVKM in the germline V gene.

J is TRBJ2-5 and V is TRBV24-1; D is ambiguous. The germline V gene has CDR1 KGHDR and CDR2 SFDVKD. Trimming removed 4 bases at V and 5 bases at J, with 19 bases between. The CDR3 totals 16 residues. The CDR3 loop is CATSDPKGGERETQYF. The CDR3 DNA reads TGTGCCACCAGTGACCCTAAAGGTGGTGAGAGGGAGACCCAGTACTTC.

The chain recombines TRBV24-1 with TRBJ1-2; D is possibly TRBD1 (5 bases). The germline V gene has CDR1 KGHDR and CDR2 SFDVKD. This CDR3 is 13 amino acids long. With 8 bases removed from V and 1 base from J, the gap between germline ends came to 10 bases. The CDR3 coding sequence is TGTGCCACCAACTCCGGGGGTAACTATGGCTACACCTTC. Translation gives CATNSGGNYGYTF.

This chain joins TRBV7-9 and TRBJ1-2; D perhaps matches TRBD1 (6 bases). The germline V gene has CDR1 SEHNR and CDR2 FQNEAQ (reference sequence). The CDR3 has 16 amino acids. V lost 2 bases and J 7 bases, leaving 20 bases between the germline ends. CDR3 residues: CASSLTGQSGRSGYTF. In DNA form, the CDR3 reads TGTGCCAGCAGCTTAACAGGACAGTCGGGGCGAAGTGGCTACACCTTC.

The chain links TRBV28 to TRBJ1-1; 8 positions agree with TRBD1. CDR1 and CDR2 (germline): MDHEN, SYDVKM. V shed 6 bases and J 3 bases; nucleotides not matched to a gene: 6. This CDR3 spans 14 amino acids. The CDR3: CASSHGTGYTEAFF. For the CDR3, the DNA is TGTGCCAGCAGCCACGGGACAGGTTACACTGAAGCTTTCTTT. Filled out from reference TRBV28 and TRBJ1-1, the complete variable domain reads DVKVTQSSRYLVKRTGEKVFLECVQDMDHENMFWYRQDPGLGLRLIYFSYDVKMKEKGDIPEGYSVSREKKERFSLILESASTNQTSMYLCASSHGTGYTEAFFGQGTRLTVV.

V gene TRBV6-6 combines with J gene TRBJ1-4, with no clear D. V was shortened by 5 bases and J by 7 bases, with 17 bases between the two germline ends. The CDR3 runs 15 residues. Germline CDR1 and CDR2: MNHNY and SVGAGI (reference sequence). As DNA, the CDR3 is TGTGCCAGCAGTCCCCCGGGAGCGAAGCCTGAAAAACTGTTTTTT. Protein product: CASSPPGAKPEKLFF.

The sample holds one count of this clone. The chain has TRBV5-1 and TRBJ2-3; 7 bases match TRBD1. This CDR3 is 15 amino acids long. Losses at the gene ends were 6 bases for V and 4 bases for J; bases not matched to a gene: 11. Germline V CDR1 and CDR2: SGHRS, YFSETQ. The CDR3 DNA sequence: TGCGCCAGCACCCCACTAGAGACAGGGCCAGATACGCAGTATTTT. Protein sequence: CASTPLETGPDTQYF.

The chain employs TRBV19 and TRBJ2-1; 10 bases align to TRBD2. With V trimmed by 6 bases and J by 7 bases, 9 bases remained unmatched. This CDR3 contains 15 residues. Per germline, CDR1 LNHDA and CDR2 SQIVND (reference sequence). CDR3 coding DNA: TGTGCCAGTAGCCAAAAGGTAGCGGGGGGAAATGAGCAGTTCTTC. Translating gives CASSQKVAGGNEQFF.

The chain employs TRBV6-5 and TRBJ2-7, with 9 nucleotides matching TRBD2. The V and J ends lost 6 bases and 2 bases, in that order; junction bases with no gene match: 8. Per germline, CDR1 MNHEY and CDR2 SVGAGI. This CDR3 comprises 15 residues. The CDR3 sequence is CASRGTSPRTYEQYF. DNA of the CDR3: TGTGCCAGCAGAGGGACTAGCCCGAGGACCTACGAGCAGTACTTC.

V and J are TRBV11-2 and TRBJ2-1; D not resolved. V shed 2 bases and J shed 5 bases, with 7 bases lying between them. This CDR3 is 13 amino acids long. Germline CDR1 and CDR2: SGHAT and FQNNGV. CDR3 residues: CASSLTQNNEQFF. CDR3 coding DNA: TGTGCCAGCAGCTTAACGCAGAACAATGAGCAGTTCTTC.

The chain is built from TRBV14 and TRBJ1-3; D gene uncertain. The germline V gene has CDR1 SGHDN and CDR2 FVKESK. The V and J ends lost 5 bases and 0 bases respectively, with 8 bases between them. The CDR3 has 14 amino acids. CDR3 sequence: CASSLGLSGNTIYF. The CDR3 DNA sequence: TGTGCCAGCAGCTTGGGCCTCTCTGGAAACACCATATATTTT. The full variable domain, with the rest looked up from reference TRBV14 and TRBJ1-3, is EAGVTQFPSHSVIEKGQTVTLRCDPISGHDNLYWYRRVMGKEIKFLLHFVKESKQDESGMPNNRFLAERTGGTYSTLKVQPAELEDSGVYFCASSLGLSGNTIYFGEGSWLTVV.

The genes are TRBV5-6 and TRBJ2-2, with D perhaps TRBD1 (5 bases). Germline CDR1 reads SGHDT; CDR2 reads YYEEEE. Trimming pared 0 bases from V and 1 base from J, leaving 7 bases between. The length of the CDR3 is 15 residues. CDR3 region: CASSLVRENTGELFF. The CDR3, as DNA: TGTGCCAGCAGCTTGGTCAGGGAGAACACCGGGGAGCTGTTTTTT.

CDR3 sequence: CASSEDGVYEQYF. The CDR3 DNA reads TGTGCCAGCAGTGAGGACGGGGTTTACGAGCAGTACTTC. The gene calls are TRBV6-1 and TRBJ2-7, with D perhaps TRBD2 (5 bases). Germline CDR1 MNHNS, CDR2 SASEGT. V lost 3 bases and J lost 4, with 10 bases in between. CDR3 size: 13 residues.

This clone was seen a single time. The chain couples TRBV7-2 to TRBJ2-3; 8 nucleotides agree with TRBD1. CDR3 size: 15 residues. The trim removed 1 base at V and 11 bases at J, leaving 11 bases unmatched. Germline loops: CDR1 SGHTA, CDR2 FQGNSA. The CDR3 DNA reads as TGTGCCAGCAGCTTAGATCGGACAGGGCCTCTTAGGCAGTATTTT. It codes for CASSLDRTGPLRQYF.

This clone was observed once. Additional DNA sequences in this sample encode the identical CDR3. This chain joins TRBV7-9 and TRBJ1-5; 9 bases are shared with TRBD1. This CDR3 region has 14 residues. Germline trimming cut 4 bases from V and 4 bases from J; bases unmatched to any gene: 2. The germline V gene has CDR1 SEHNR and CDR2 FQNEAQ (reference sequence). The CDR3 region is CASSSGTGNQPQHF. The CDR3 DNA sequence: TGTGCCAGCAGCTCCGGGACAGGGAATCAGCCCCAGCATTTT.

The gene calls are TRBV3-1 (or the pseudogene TRBV3-2) and TRBJ1-1, with D possibly being TRBD1 (5 bases). Germline V CDR1 and CDR2: LGHDT, YNNKEL (reference sequence). With 3 bases removed from V and 1 base from J, the gap between germline ends came to 9 bases. CDR3 length: 14 residues. The CDR3 region has the DNA TGTGCCAGCAGCCATGGGGCGTCGAACACTGAAGCTTTCTTT. Translated, it gives CASSHGASNTEAFF.

The rearrangement uses TRBV5-4 and TRBJ2-4, with 9 bases matching TRBD1. Trimming cost V 4 bases and J 9 bases; bases outside gene matches: 5. This CDR3 region has 13 residues. The germline gives CDR1 SGHNT, CDR2 YYREEE (reference sequence). CDR3 sequence (DNA): TGTGCCAGCAGCCATGCGGACAGGGGCATTCAGTACTTC. Translating it yields CASSHADRGIQYF.

CDR3: CASSFGAGNNSPLHF. The CDR3 DNA follows: TGCGCCAGCAGCTTCGGCGCAGGGAACAATTCACCCCTCCACTTT. The chain combines TRBV5-1 with TRBJ1-6; the D gene is possibly TRBD1 (5 bases). Germline CDR1 SGHRS, CDR2 YFSETQ. CDR3 size: 15 residues. V lost 2 bases, J lost 7 bases, and 13 bases lay in between.

V and J are TRBV24-1 and TRBJ2-1, with TRBD2 matching 14 bases. The CDR3 spans 18 residues. V lost 2 bases, J lost 5 bases, and 7 bases stayed unmatched. Per the germline V gene, CDR1 is KGHDR and CDR2 is SFDVKD. For the CDR3, the DNA is TGTGCCACCAGTGATTCCGGGACTAGCGGGAGAGTTCACAATGAGCAGTTCTTC. This translates into CATSDSGTSGRVHNEQFF.

The V and J genes are TRBV18 and TRBJ1-1, with 7 bases matching TRBD1. The J segment lost 8 bases and the V segment lost 5 bases, leaving 8 bases of the junction unmatched. This CDR3 has 13 residues. Germline loops: CDR1 KGHSH, CDR2 LQKENI. DNA for the CDR3: TGTGCCAGCTCAGAGAAGGGGGCGCGGGAAGCTTTCTTT. Translated: CASSEKGAREAFF. The whole variable domain, remainder taken from reference TRBV18 and TRBJ1-1, is NAGVMQNPRHLVRRRGQEARLRCSPMKGHSHVYWYRQLPEEGLKFMVYLQKENIIDESGMPKERFSAEFPKEGPSILRIQQVVRGDSAAYFCASSEKGAREAFFGQGTRLTVV.

This chain joins TRBV4-3 and TRBJ2-7; tentatively, D is TRBD2 (5 bases). The CDR3 covers 13 residues. The ends were cut back, 1 base at V and 2 bases at J, with 6 bases in the middle. Germline CDR1 is LGHNA and CDR2 is YSLEER. The CDR3 reads CASSQGRTYEQYF. The CDR3 DNA reads as TGCGCCAGCAGCCAAGGGAGGACCTACGAGCAGTACTTC.

The chain has TRBV15 and TRBJ1-1, with D hard to call. The CDR3 is 13 amino acids. CDR1 and CDR2 from the germline V gene are LNHNV and YYDKDF (reference sequence). Trimming shortened V by 1 base and J by 4 bases, and 7 bases separated the two germline ends. The CDR3 DNA sequence: TGTGCCACCAGCAGAGGGGGAGGCACTGAAGCTTTCTTT. This gives the protein CATSRGGGTEAFF.

This chain links TRBV7-2 with TRBJ1-2, with 7 positions matching TRBD1. The trim removed 5 bases at V and 2 bases at J, leaving 2 bases unmatched. CDR1 is SGHTA and CDR2 is FQGNSA in the germline V gene. The CDR3 totals 13 residues. The CDR3 bases are TGTGCCAGCAGCGGGGGACAGAACTATGGCTACACCTTC. Its protein product is CASSGGQNYGYTF.